This TCR beta chain was sequenced for a study of T cell responses to AZD1222 COVID-19 vaccine. Findings of the study overall: The span of vaccine-associated CD4 TCRs extended across spike, with dominance at 160-218 and 743-854. Clonal diversity was possibly underestimated, and the donors were mostly white British, with more females. Among spike-specific TCRs, nearly half reportedly target unmutated variant regions.

Comments on this clone: Its antigen is not known. The sample contains more than one DNA sequence encoding this CDR3.

The method was immunoSEQ multiplex PCR; TCRdb's version includes in-frame clones alone and lacks a portion of them. This table holds around 160,000 clones, 80% to 95% found once. The V gene end was trimmed by 6 bases and the J gene end by 2 bases; junction bases not matched to a gene: 3. The CDR3 has 13 amino acids. CDR1 SNHLY and CDR2 FYNNEI come from the germline V gene. This chain joins TRBV2 and TRBJ1-1; 7 nucleotides align to TRBD1. The sequencing here drew on peripheral blood, taken on day 0 of MenACWY control vaccination. This clonotype was obtained from an adult in good health. The DNA of the CDR3 is TGTGCCAGCAGCAGACAGGGTAACACTGAAGCTTTCTTT. Translated: CASSRQGNTEAFF.